The clone carrying this T cell receptor beta chain has just a few counts. Its antigen is currently unknown. The data derive from a study of T-cell memory formation after mild COVID-19. At the level of the study: Clusters were largely donor specific.

Study-level results: Among contracting clones, CD4+ were mainly CM/EM and CD8+ enriched in EMRA.

TCRdb independently ran MiXCR on the 5' RACE reads; one entry per CDR3 protein. Seen here are about 290,000 distinct CDR3 sequences, more than 15% observed once, and the top ten hold around 23%. Sequencing input: PBMCs or a T cell subset sorted from them (not recorded which). The clonotype was recovered from a man between 18 and 29 years old who had mild COVID-19 (a few samples of this study predate the infection). Cell type and time point are not known.

The CDR3: CASSLSGGNGYTF. CDR3 DNA: TGCGCCAGCAGCCTCAGTGGGGGCAATGGCTACACCTTC. The chain employs TRBV5-1 and TRBJ1-2, with D possibly TRBD1 on 6 matching bases. The CDR3 runs 13 residues. Germline lookup yields CDR1 SGHRS and CDR2 YFSETQ. The V gene lost 4 bases and the J gene lost 6 bases, with 13 bases spanning the gap.